This T cell receptor beta chain was observed in a study of lung T cells in sarcoidosis with Löfgren's syndrome. Background on the study: Repertoire analyses centered on Löfgren's syndrome patients. Study observations and caveats: Shared TRAV12-1 and TRBV2 CDR3 motifs were reported across several patients. Paired TRAV12-1/TRBV2 TCRs showed CDR3 homology and preferential pairing. Recognition of an unidentified sarcoidosis antigen was only suggested.

This clonotype was found a few times. Its cognate antigen is unknown. The CDR3 runs to 13 residues. V dropped 5 bases and J dropped 7 bases, with 15 bases sitting between them. Germline CDR1 and CDR2: SGHDN and FVKESK. Each CDR3 protein is one row after TCRdb ran MiXCR on the reads. This table holds 15,000 to 20,000 distinct CDR3 sequences, about a fifth found once. The source is a human donor with sarcoidosis (Löfgren's syndrome or another form), or a control subject (not recorded which). Sequenced material: CD4+ T cells from PBMCs. The chain combines TRBV14 with TRBJ2-7, with D possibly TRBD1 on 6 matching bases. This chain's CDR3 is CASSGTRSGEQYF. The CDR3 bases are TGTGCCAGCAGCGGGACAAGGTCGGGTGAGCAGTACTTC.